The sequence of this T cell receptor (beta chain) was determined in a study of cytomegalovirus exposure and HLA in healthy donors. Study-level information: A later analysis reported the 120 or so validation repertoires used the same platform as the approximately 700 first-cohort repertoires. Points from the study as a whole: The authors listed roughly 150 TCR beta chains as cytomegalovirus-associated. Subsequent analysis showed first-cohort TCR clusters tending to co-occur in around 130 validation repertoires. The authors confirmed in vitro that a few CMV-associated chains were specific for CMV antigens.

In regard to this clone: Its matching antigen is unknown.

TCRdb's table, derived via immunoSEQ multiplex PCR, lists solely in-frame clones and lacks some. The sample comprises under 150,000 clones, 70% to 90% of which are singletons, and just under 8% rests with the top ten. Trimming pared 7 bases from V and 0 bases from J, leaving 21 bases between. The CDR3 is 17 residues long. The germline V gene has CDR1 LGHNA and CDR2 YNFKEQ. The sample was PBMCs. The clonotype originates from a woman under 30 in good health and CMV-seropositive. The chain is built from TRBV4-2 and TRBJ2-5; tentatively, D is TRBD1 (6 bases). CDR3 DNA sequence: TGTGCCAGCACTTCAGACCCCCGAGACAGGTACCAAGAGACCCAGTACTTC. Translation: CASTSDPRDRYQETQYF.